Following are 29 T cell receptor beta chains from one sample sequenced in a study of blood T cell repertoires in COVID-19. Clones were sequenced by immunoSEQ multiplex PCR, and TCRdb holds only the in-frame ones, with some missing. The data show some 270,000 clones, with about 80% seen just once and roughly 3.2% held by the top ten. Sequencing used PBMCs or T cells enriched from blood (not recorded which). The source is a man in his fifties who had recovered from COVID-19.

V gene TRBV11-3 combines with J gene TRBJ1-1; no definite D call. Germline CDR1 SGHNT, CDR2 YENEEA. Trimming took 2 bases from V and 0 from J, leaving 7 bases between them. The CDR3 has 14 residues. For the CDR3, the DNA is TGTGCCAGCAGCTTAAGTACAATGAACACTGAAGCTTTCTTT. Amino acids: CASSLSTMNTEAFF. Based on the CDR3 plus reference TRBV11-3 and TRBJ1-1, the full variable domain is EAGVVQSPRYKIIEKKQPVAFWCNPISGHNTLYWYLQNLGQGPELLIRYENEEAVDDSQLPKDRFSAERLKGVDSTLKIQPAELGDSAVYLCASSLSTMNTEAFFGQGTRLTVV.

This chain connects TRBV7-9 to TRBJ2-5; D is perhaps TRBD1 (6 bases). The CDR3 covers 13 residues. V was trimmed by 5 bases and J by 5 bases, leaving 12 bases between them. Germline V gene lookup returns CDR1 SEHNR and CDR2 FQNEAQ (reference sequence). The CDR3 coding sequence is TGTGCCAGCAGCCAGACAGGTCGGGAGACCCAGTACTTC. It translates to CASSQTGRETQYF.

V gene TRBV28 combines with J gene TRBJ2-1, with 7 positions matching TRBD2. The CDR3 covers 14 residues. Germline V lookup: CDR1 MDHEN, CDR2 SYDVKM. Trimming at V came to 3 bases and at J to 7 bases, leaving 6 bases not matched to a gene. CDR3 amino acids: CASSLAGVGNEQFF. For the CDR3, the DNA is TGTGCCAGCAGTTTGGCGGGAGTGGGTAATGAGCAGTTCTTC.

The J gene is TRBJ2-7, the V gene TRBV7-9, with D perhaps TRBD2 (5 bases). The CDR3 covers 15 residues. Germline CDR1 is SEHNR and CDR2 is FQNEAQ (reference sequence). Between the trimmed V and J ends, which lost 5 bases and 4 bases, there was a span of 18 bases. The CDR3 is CASSVGGSPAYEQYF. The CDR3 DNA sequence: TGTGCCAGCAGCGTCGGCGGGTCGCCTGCTTACGAGCAGTACTTC. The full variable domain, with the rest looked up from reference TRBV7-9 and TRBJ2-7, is DTGVSQNPRHKITKRGQNVTFRCDPISEHNRLYWYRQTLGQGPEFLTYFQNEAQLEKSRLLSDRFSAERPKGSFSTLEIQRTEQGDSAMYLCASSVGGSPAYEQYFGPGTRLTVT.

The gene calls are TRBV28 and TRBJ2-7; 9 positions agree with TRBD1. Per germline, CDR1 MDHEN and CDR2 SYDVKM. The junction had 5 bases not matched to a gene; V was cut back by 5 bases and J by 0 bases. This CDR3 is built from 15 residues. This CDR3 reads CASSRTGGASYEQYF. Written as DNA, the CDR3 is TGTGCCAGCAGTCGAACAGGGGGCGCCTCCTACGAGCAGTACTTC. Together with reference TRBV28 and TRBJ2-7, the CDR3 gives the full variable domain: DVKVTQSSRYLVKRTGEKVFLECVQDMDHENMFWYRQDPGLGLRLIYFSYDVKMKEKGDIPEGYSVSREKKERFSLILESASTNQTSMYLCASSRTGGASYEQYFGPGTRLTVT.

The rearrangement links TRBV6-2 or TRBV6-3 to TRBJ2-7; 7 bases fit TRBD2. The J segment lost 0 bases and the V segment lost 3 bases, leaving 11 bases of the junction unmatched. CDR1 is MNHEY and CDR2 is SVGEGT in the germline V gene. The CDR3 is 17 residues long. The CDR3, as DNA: TGTGCCAGCAGTTATAGGGCACCTAGCGGTTACTCCTACGAGCAGTACTTC. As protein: CASSYRAPSGYSYEQYF.

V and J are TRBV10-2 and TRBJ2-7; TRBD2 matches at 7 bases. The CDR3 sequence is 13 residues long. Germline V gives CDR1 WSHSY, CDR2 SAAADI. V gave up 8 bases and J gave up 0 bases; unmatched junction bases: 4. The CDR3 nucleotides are TGCGCCAGCGGGGGGGTTGGCTCCTACGAGCAGTACTTC. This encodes CASGGVGSYEQYF.

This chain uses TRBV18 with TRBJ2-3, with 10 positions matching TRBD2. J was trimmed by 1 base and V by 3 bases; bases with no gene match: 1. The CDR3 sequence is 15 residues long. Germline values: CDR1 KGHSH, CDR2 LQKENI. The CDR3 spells CASSPGTSGTDTQYF. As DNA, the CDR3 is TGTGCCAGCTCACCCGGGACTAGCGGCACAGATACGCAGTATTTT.

CDR3 nucleotides: TGTGCCAGCAGCCCTCTCCCGGGGGACCACTCCTACAATGAGCAGTTCTTC. Encoded protein: CASSPLPGDHSYNEQFF. This sequence joins TRBV6-2 or TRBV6-3 and TRBJ2-1; tentative D call: TRBD2 (6 bases). V gave up 6 bases and J gave up 0 bases, with 18 bases separating them. Germline CDR1 MNHEY, CDR2 SVGEGT. The CDR3 is 17 amino acids.

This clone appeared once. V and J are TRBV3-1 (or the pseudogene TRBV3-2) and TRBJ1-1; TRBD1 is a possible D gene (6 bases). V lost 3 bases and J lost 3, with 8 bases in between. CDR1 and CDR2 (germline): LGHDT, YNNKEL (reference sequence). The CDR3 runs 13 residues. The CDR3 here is CASSHGQYTEAFF. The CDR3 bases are TGTGCCAGCAGCCATGGACAGTACACTGAAGCTTTCTTT.

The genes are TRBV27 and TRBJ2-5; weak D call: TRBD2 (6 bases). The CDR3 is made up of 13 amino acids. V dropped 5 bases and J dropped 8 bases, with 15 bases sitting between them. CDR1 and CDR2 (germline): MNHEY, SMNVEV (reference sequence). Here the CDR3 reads CASSRRGSGTQYF. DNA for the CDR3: TGTGCCAGCAGTAGGAGGGGCTCTGGAACCCAGTACTTC.

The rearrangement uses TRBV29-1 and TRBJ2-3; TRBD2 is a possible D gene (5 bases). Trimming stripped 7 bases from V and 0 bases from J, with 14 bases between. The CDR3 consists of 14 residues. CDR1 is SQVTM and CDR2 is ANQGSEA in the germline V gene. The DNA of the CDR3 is TGCAGCGCCCACCCAGCGGCTAGCACAGATACGCAGTATTTT. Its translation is CSAHPAASTDTQYF.

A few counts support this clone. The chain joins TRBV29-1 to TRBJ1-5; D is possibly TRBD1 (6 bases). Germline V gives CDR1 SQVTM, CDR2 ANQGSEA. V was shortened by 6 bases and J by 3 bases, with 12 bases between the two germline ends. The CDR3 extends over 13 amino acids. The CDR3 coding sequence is TGCAGCGTGAGTCCAGGGGTCAATCAGCCCCAGCATTTT. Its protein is CSVSPGVNQPQHF.

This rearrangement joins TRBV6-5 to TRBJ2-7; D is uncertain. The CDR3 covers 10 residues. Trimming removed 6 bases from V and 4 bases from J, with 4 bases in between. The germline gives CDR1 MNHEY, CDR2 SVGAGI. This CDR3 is CASRHYEQYF. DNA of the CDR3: TGTGCCAGCAGACATTACGAGCAGTACTTC.

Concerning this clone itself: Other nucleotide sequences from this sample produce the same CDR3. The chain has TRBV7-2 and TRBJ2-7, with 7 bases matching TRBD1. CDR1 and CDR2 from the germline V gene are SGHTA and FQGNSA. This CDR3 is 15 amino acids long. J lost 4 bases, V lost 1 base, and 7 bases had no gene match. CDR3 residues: CASSLEAGGIYEQYF. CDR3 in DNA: TGTGCCAGCAGCTTAGAGGCAGGGGGAATTTACGAGCAGTACTTC.

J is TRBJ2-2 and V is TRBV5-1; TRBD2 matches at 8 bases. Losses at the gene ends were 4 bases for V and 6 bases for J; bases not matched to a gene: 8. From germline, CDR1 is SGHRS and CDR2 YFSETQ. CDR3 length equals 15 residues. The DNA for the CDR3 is TGCGCCAGCAGCCGACAGACTAGCGTCCCCGGGGAGCTGTTTTTT. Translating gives CASSRQTSVPGELFF.

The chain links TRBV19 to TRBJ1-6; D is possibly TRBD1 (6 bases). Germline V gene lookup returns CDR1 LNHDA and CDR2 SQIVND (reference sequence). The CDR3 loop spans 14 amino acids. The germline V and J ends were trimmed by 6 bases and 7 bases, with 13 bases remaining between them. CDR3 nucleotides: TGTGCCAGTAGAACCGGGACAACCAATTCACCCCTCCACTTT. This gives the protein CASRTGTTNSPLHF.

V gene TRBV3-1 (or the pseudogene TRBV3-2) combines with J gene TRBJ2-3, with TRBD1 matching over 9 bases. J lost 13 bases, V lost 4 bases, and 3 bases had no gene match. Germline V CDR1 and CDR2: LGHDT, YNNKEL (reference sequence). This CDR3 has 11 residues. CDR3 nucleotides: TGTGCCAGCAGCCTAGGACAGGGGAAGTATTTT. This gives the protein CASSLGQGKYF.

The CDR3 bases are TGTGCCAGCTCACTCCCCCCCGGACTAGCGGGATCTGGGGCCAACGTCCTGACTTTC. It specifies CASSLPPGLAGSGANVLTF. The chain recombines TRBV18 with TRBJ2-6, with 12 nucleotides matching TRBD2. Germline-derived CDR1 and CDR2 are KGHSH and LQKENI. V was pared by 4 bases and J by 1 base, with 8 bases of the junction left unmatched. CDR3 length equals 19 residues.

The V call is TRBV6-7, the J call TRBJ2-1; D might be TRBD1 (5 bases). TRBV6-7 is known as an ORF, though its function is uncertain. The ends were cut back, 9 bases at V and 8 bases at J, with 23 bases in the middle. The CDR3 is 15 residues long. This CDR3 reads CARIRGAALRDEQFF. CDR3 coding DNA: TGTGCCAGAATAAGGGGTGCGGCCCTTAGGGATGAGCAGTTCTTC.

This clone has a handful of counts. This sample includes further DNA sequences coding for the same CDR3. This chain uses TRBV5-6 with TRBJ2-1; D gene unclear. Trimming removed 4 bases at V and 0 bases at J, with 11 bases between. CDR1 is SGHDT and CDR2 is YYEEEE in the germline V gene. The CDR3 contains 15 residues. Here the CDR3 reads CASSAQVSSYNEQFF. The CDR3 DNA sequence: TGTGCCAGCAGCGCTCAGGTTAGCTCCTACAATGAGCAGTTCTTC.

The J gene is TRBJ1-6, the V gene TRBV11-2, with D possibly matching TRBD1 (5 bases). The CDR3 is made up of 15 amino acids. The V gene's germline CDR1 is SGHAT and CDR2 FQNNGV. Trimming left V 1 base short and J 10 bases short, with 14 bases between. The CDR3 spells CASSLGADTYSPLHF. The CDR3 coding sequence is TGTGCCAGCAGCTTAGGCGCGGACACATACTCACCCCTCCACTTT.

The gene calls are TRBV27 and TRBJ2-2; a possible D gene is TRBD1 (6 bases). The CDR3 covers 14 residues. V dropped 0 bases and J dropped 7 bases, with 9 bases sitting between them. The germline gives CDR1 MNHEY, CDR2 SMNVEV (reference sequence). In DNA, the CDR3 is TGTGCCAGCAGTTTATCCAGGGGTGGCGGGGAGCTGTTTTTT. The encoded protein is CASSLSRGGGELFF.

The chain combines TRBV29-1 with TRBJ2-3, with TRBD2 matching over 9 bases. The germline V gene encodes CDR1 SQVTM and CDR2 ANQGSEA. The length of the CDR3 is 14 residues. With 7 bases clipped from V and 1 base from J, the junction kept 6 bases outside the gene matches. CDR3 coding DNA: TGCAGCGCCGAAAGGACTAGCGGCACAGATACGCAGTATTTT. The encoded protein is CSAERTSGTDTQYF.

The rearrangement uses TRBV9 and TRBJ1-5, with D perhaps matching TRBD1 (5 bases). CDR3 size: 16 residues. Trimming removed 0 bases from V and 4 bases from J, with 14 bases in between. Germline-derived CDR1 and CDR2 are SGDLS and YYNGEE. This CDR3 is CASSVGRVEGNQPQHF. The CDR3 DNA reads TGTGCCAGCAGCGTAGGAAGAGTGGAGGGGAATCAGCCCCAGCATTTT.

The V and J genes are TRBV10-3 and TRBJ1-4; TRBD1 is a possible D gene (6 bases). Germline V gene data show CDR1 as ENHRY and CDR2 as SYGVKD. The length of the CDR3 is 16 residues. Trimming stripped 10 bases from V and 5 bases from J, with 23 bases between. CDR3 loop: CATAWGPRQANEKLFF. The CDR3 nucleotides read TGTGCCACCGCCTGGGGCCCCCGACAGGCGAATGAAAAACTGTTTTTT.

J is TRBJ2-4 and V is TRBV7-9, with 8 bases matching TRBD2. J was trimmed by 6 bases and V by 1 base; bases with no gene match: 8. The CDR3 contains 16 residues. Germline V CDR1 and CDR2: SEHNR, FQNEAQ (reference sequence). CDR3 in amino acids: CASSLDRTSGINIQYF. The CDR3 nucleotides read TGTGCCAGCAGCTTAGACCGAACTAGCGGCATAAACATTCAGTACTTC.

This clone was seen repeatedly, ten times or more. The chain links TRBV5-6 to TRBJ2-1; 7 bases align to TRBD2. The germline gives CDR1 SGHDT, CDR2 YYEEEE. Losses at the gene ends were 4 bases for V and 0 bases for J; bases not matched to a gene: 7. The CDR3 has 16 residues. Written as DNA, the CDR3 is TGTGCCAGCAGCCCTGGGGGGGGTAGCTCCTACAATGAGCAGTTCTTC. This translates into CASSPGGGSSYNEQFF.

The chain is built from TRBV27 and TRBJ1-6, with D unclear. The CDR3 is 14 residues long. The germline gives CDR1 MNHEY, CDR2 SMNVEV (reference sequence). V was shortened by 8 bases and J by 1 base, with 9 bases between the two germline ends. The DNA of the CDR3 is TGTGCCAGCTCGCCTAGATCCTATAATTCACCCCTCCACTTT. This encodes CASSPRSYNSPLHF.